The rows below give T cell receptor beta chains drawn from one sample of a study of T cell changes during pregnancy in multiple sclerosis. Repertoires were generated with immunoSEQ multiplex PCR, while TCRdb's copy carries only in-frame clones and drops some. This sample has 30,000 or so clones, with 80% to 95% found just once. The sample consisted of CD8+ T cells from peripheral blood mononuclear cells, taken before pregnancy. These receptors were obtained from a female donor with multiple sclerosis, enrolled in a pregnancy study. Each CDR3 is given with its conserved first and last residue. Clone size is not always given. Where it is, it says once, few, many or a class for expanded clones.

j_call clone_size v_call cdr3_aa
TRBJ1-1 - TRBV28 CASSFTTRTIEAFF
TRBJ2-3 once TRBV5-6 CASSLGPPFSDTQYF
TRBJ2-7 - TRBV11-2 CASSPGDGSVNSYEQYF
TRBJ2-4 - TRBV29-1 CSVVLLENIQYF
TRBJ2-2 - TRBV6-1 CASTLREVGAGELFF
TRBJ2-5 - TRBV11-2 CASSLDSGGTMETQYF
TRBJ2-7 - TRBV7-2 CASSFLGSSYEQYF
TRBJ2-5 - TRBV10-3 CAIGENAGGTQYF
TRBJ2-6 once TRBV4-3 CASTSETGMSGANVLTF
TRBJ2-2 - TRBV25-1 CASRMGDKHTGELFF
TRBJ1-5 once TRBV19 CASSMISGFAGNQPQHF
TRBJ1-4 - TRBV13 CASSLFTGGTNEKLFF
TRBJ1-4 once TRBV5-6 CASSLAAIAANEKLFF
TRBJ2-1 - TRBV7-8 CASSHRLAGRYNEQFF
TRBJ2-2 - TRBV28 CASRDRGNTGELFF
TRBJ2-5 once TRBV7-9 CASQTRREGQETQYF
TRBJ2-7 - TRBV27 CASSHGTTYEQYF
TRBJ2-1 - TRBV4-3 CASSRDRENYNEQFF
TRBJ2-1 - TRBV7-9 CASSSTLGRGFFVQFF
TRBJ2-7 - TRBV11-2 CASSASDRVPFEQYF
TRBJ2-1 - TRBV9 CASSDRDRMETKQFF
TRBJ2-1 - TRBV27 CAIGVAGGFFF
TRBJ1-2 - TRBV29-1 CSAEGGAYGYTF
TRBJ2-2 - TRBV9 CASSPGTGNTGELFF
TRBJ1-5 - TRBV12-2 CASRVDRGENQPQHF
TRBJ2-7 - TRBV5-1 CASSPPFSYEQYF
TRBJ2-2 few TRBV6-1 CASSEEAGGPGELFF
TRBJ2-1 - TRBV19 CASSIGILRENNEQFF
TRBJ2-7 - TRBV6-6 CASSDRSPYEQYF
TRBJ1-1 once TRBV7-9 CASSLGAFEAFF
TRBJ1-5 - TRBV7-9 CASSSRTGGSRDQPQHF
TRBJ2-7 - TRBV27 CASSLNRMGASYEQYF
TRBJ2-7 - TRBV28 CASNTIRDYEQYF
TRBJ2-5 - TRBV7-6 CASSRTEFQETQYF
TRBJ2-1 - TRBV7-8 CASSFPGTGRNEQFF
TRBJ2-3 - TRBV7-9 CASSLMARDLRDTQYF
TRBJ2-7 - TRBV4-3 CASSLEREPDYEQYF
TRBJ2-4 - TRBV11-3 CASSSQLVAKNIQYF
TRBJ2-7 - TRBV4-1 CASSQIAGGNYEQYF
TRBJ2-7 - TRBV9 CASSPQSPRPGQGSYEQYF
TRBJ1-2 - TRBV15 CATSAVRDRGISGYTF
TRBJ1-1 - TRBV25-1 CASSVGGEAEAFF
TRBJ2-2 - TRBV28 CASTDRKGVGELFF
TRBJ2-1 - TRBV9 CASSVAALPTKQFF
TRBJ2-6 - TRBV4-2 CASSQEVGLGGANVLTF
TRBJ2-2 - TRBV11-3 CASSLDFGTGITGELFF